Each of the 12 T cell receptor beta chains below was sequenced from the same sample in a study of OX40 agonist ivuxolimab in advanced cancers. The repertoire was sequenced with immunoSEQ multiplex PCR; TCRdb's copy has only in-frame clones and lacks some. The table lists about 63,000 clones, 90% to 95% of them singletons. The sample was CD4+ or CD8+ T cells sorted from blood, taken in a trial of the OX40 agonist ivuxolimab. All receptors derive from an adult with an advanced solid tumor such as melanoma, head and neck, liver or kidney cancer.

The V and J genes are TRBV6-5 and TRBJ1-1; no clear D. CDR1 and CDR2 from the germline V gene are MNHEY and SVGAGI. V lost 2 bases and J 2 bases, leaving 9 bases between the germline ends. CDR3 length: 14 residues. The CDR3 protein is CASSYPGLNTEAFF. The CDR3 DNA is TGTGCCAGCAGTTACCCGGGATTAAACACTGAAGCTTTCTTT.

This chain connects TRBV6-5 to TRBJ1-2; D is perhaps TRBD1 (6 bases). Trimming stripped 5 bases from V and 1 base from J, with 14 bases between. Per germline, CDR1 MNHEY and CDR2 SVGAGI. This CDR3 has 15 residues. The CDR3 here is CASSKQGGFNYGYTF. CDR3 sequence (DNA): TGTGCCAGCAGTAAACAGGGTGGCTTTAACTATGGCTACACCTTC.

This chain uses TRBV5-6 with TRBJ2-1; D uncertain. V dropped 4 bases and J dropped 7 bases, with 15 bases sitting between them. CDR3 size: 14 residues. Germline CDR1 reads SGHDT; CDR2 reads YYEEEE. CDR3 coding DNA: TGTGCCAGCAGCCCCATTTTGAACAGAAATGAGCAGTTCTTC. Translated, it gives CASSPILNRNEQFF.

There are a few counts of this clone. V gene TRBV27 combines with J gene TRBJ2-7, with 8 bases identical to TRBD1. Germline trimming cut 1 base from V and 4 bases from J; bases unmatched to any gene: 6. The CDR3 spans 15 residues. Germline lookup yields CDR1 MNHEY and CDR2 SMNVEV (reference sequence). This CDR3 is CASSLFAGGLYEQYF. CDR3 DNA sequence: TGTGCCAGCAGTTTATTCGCAGGGGGCCTGTACGAGCAGTACTTC.

The rearrangement links TRBV4-3 to TRBJ1-2; TRBD1 is a possible D gene (5 bases). The CDR3 length is 16 residues. V was pared by 0 bases and J by 2 bases, with 13 bases between. Germline V gene data show CDR1 as LGHNA and CDR2 as YSLEER. CDR3 nucleotide sequence: TGCGCCAGCAGCCAAGATCCGGGGGGTATAAACTATGGCTACACCTTC. This sequence encodes CASSQDPGGINYGYTF.

This rearrangement joins TRBV18 to TRBJ2-5; 8 bases agree with TRBD1. The CDR3 totals 15 residues. Germline-derived CDR1 and CDR2 are KGHSH and LQKENI. V was clipped by 4 bases and J by 2 bases; unmatched bases: 6. DNA for the CDR3: TGTGCCAGCTCACGAGGACAGGGCGTACAAGAGACCCAGTACTTC. Amino acid sequence: CASSRGQGVQETQYF. Complete variable domain (other parts from reference TRBV18 and TRBJ2-5): NAGVMQNPRHLVRRRGQEARLRCSPMKGHSHVYWYRQLPEEGLKFMVYLQKENIIDESGMPKERFSAEFPKEGPSILRIQQVVRGDSAAYFCASSRGQGVQETQYFGPGTRLLVL.

The V gene is TRBV2, the J gene TRBJ2-5; tentatively, D is TRBD1 (6 bases). V was trimmed by 3 bases and J by 0 bases, leaving 17 bases between them. The germline gives CDR1 SNHLY, CDR2 FYNNEI. The CDR3 totals 17 residues. The CDR3 DNA reads TGTGCCAGCAGTGATGACGGGACATACATGTACCAAGAGACCCAGTACTTC. It translates to CASSDDGTYMYQETQYF.

This clone was seen a few times. V and J are TRBV27 and TRBJ1-5, with 7 bases aligning to TRBD1. CDR3 length equals 17 residues. Germline CDR1 and CDR2: MNHEY and SMNVEV (reference sequence). The V and J ends lost 6 bases and 1 base, in that order; junction bases with no gene match: 12. The CDR3: CASRISGQAFSNQPQHF. The CDR3 DNA follows: TGTGCCAGCAGGATAAGTGGACAGGCCTTCAGCAATCAGCCCCAGCATTTT.

This chain links TRBV27 with TRBJ1-2; D is ambiguous. Germline V gene data show CDR1 as MNHEY and CDR2 as SMNVEV (reference sequence). The CDR3 is 13 residues long. V was shortened by 1 base and J by 8 bases, with 11 bases between the two germline ends. CDR3 sequence: CASSLFRGMGYTF. CDR3 coding DNA: TGTGCCAGCAGTTTATTTCGGGGAATGGGCTACACCTTC.

This chain connects TRBV14 to TRBJ2-3, with 11 bases that match TRBD2. This CDR3 has 21 residues. Germline V gene sequence: CDR1 SGHDN, CDR2 FVKESK. V was clipped by 1 base and J by 2 bases; unmatched bases: 17. The CDR3 sequence: CASSQAFERPSGGWPTDTQYF. CDR3 in DNA: TGTGCCAGCAGCCAAGCTTTCGAGAGGCCTAGCGGGGGGTGGCCCACAGATACGCAGTATTTT.

The J gene is TRBJ2-5, the V gene TRBV27, with D perhaps TRBD2 (5 bases). Germline CDR1 MNHEY, CDR2 SMNVEV (reference sequence). Trimming removed 5 bases at V and 5 bases at J, with 18 bases between. The CDR3 is 15 residues long. CDR3 DNA: TGTGCCAGCAGTGTGGGCGAGGCGGGTGGGGAGACCCAGTACTTC. Its protein is CASSVGEAGGETQYF.

This clone showed up just once. The V call is TRBV14, the J call TRBJ2-1; TRBD2 matches at 9 bases. Germline V gives CDR1 SGHDN, CDR2 FVKESK. The CDR3 sequence is 15 residues long. Trimming took 4 bases from V and 5 from J; bases not matched to a gene: 6. The CDR3 is CASSPIAGANNEQFF. The DNA of the CDR3 is TGTGCCAGCAGCCCCATAGCGGGGGCCAACAATGAGCAGTTCTTC.